This T cell receptor (beta chain) was sequenced during a study of T-cell reconstitution after alpha-beta-depleted transplantation in children. Overall study results and limits: By one year post-transplant, T-cell counts and diversity largely arose from T cells that were newly produced. Reportedly, roughly two months post-transplant, alpha-beta T cells arose from several hundred expanded graft clones. TCRbeta diversity was high at day 60 in some patients (a result of surviving recipient T cells and thymic progenitors).

This clonotype was picked up many times. The antigen is undetermined. The authors prepared the TCRbeta library with unique molecular identifiers. MiXCR, applied by TCRdb to the PCR reads, yields one record per CDR3 protein. The sample includes roughly 150,000 distinct CDR3 sequences, around 10% of them seen just once. Germline V gives CDR1 SGHAT, CDR2 FQNNGV. This CDR3 is built from 14 residues. The V end was cut by 1 base, the J end by 9 bases, with 13 bases between. The receptor's source is a boy younger than 10 with acute myeloid leukemia, due to receive a stem cell transplant. The starting material was PBMCs, obtained before TCRalphabeta/CD19-depleted stem cell transplant. The V and J genes are TRBV11-2 and TRBJ1-5; D not resolved. The CDR3 here is CASSLGTLGMPQHF. The CDR3 DNA sequence: TGTGCCAGCAGCTTAGGTACCCTCGGGATGCCCCAGCATTTT.